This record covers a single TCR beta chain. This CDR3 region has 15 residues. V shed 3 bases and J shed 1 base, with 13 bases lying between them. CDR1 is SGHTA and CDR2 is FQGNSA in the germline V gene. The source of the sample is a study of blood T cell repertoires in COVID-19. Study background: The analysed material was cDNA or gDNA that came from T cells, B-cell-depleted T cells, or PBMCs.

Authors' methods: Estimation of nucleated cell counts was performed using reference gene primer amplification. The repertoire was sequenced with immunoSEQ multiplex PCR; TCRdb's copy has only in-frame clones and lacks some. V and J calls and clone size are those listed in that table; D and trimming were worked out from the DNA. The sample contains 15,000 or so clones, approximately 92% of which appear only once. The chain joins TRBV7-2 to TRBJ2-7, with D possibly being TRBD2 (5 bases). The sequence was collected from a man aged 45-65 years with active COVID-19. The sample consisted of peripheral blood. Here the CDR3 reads CASSFWESGSYEQYF. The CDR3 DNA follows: TGTGCCAGCAGCTTTTGGGAGTCGGGATCCTACGAGCAGTACTTC.